What follows are 18 T cell receptor beta chains derived from one specimen sequenced in a study of blood T cell repertoires in COVID-19. The assay was immunoSEQ multiplex PCR, and TCRdb's table has in-frame clones only and misses some. This table has 100,000 or so clones, roughly 79% appearing once. Sequences were obtained from peripheral blood. The receptors derive from a man of 80 years or more with acute or convalescent COVID-19.

The chain combines TRBV12-3 or TRBV12-4 with TRBJ2-3, with D unresolved. Trimming pared 4 bases from V and 1 base from J, leaving 6 bases between. This CDR3 is 13 amino acids long. CDR3 in amino acids: CASSYFGTDTQYF. DNA for the CDR3: TGTGCCAGCAGTTACTTCGGCACAGATACGCAGTATTTT.

The V gene is TRBV19, the J gene TRBJ2-5; the D gene is possibly TRBD2 (6 bases). The CDR3 is 17 amino acids. Trimming took 5 bases from V and 0 from J, leaving 19 bases between them. The V gene's germline CDR1 is LNHDA and CDR2 SQIVND (reference sequence). The CDR3 here is CASSPSWVAAYQETQYF. CDR3 DNA sequence: TGTGCCAGTAGTCCCTCATGGGTAGCGGCGTACCAAGAGACCCAGTACTTC.

This clone was seen only once. CDR3 amino acids: CASSLAPTGVNTEAFF. CDR3 nucleotides: TGCGCCAGCAGCTTGGCCCCGACAGGGGTGAACACTGAAGCTTTCTTT. The J gene is TRBJ1-1, the V gene TRBV5-1; TRBD1 agrees at 8 bases. V shed 0 bases, J shed 0 bases, and the junction held 4 bases outside the gene matches. The CDR3 has 16 residues. Germline V lookup: CDR1 SGHRS, CDR2 YFSETQ.

This sequence joins TRBV7-9 and TRBJ1-2; D is possibly TRBD1 (5 bases). CDR1 and CDR2 from the germline V gene are SEHNR and FQNEAQ (reference sequence). Between the trimmed V and J ends, which lost 0 bases and 5 bases, there was a span of 7 bases. This CDR3 is built from 13 residues. CDR3 coding DNA: TGTGCCAGCAGCTTAGCGGGGGGTTATGGCTACACCTTC. Translated: CASSLAGGYGYTF. The full variable domain, completed using reference TRBV7-9 and TRBJ1-2, is DTGVSQNPRHKITKRGQNVTFRCDPISEHNRLYWYRQTLGQGPEFLTYFQNEAQLEKSRLLSDRFSAERPKGSFSTLEIQRTEQGDSAMYLCASSLAGGYGYTFGSGTRLTVV.

The J gene is TRBJ2-6, the V gene TRBV4-1, with 9 nucleotides matching TRBD1. Germline V gives CDR1 MGHRA, CDR2 YSYEKL. V dropped 4 bases and J dropped 0; count of bases not matched to a gene: 7. The CDR3 totals 18 residues. CDR3 in amino acids: CASSLAGTGNSGANVLTF. CDR3 coding DNA: TGCGCCAGCAGCCTTGCCGGGACAGGGAACTCTGGGGCCAACGTCCTGACTTTC.

The gene calls are TRBV3-1 (or the pseudogene TRBV3-2) and TRBJ2-1; TRBD2 aligns across 11 bases. The J segment lost 9 bases and the V segment lost 4 bases, leaving 11 bases of the junction unmatched. The CDR3 loop spans 16 amino acids. CDR1 and CDR2 (germline): LGHDT, YNNKEL (reference sequence). The chain's CDR3 is CASSPDPRLAGFEQFF. CDR3 nucleotide sequence: TGTGCCAGCAGCCCAGATCCCCGACTAGCGGGATTTGAGCAGTTCTTC.

The rearrangement joins TRBV5-1 to TRBJ1-1; D might be TRBD1 (6 bases). There are 15 residues in the CDR3. V lost 0 bases and J lost 1, with 10 bases in between. The germline gives CDR1 SGHRS, CDR2 YFSETQ. CDR3 sequence reads: CASSLGSGENTEAFF. CDR3 sequence (DNA): TGCGCCAGCAGCTTGGGGTCAGGGGAGAACACTGAAGCTTTCTTT.

The rearrangement links TRBV7-9 to TRBJ1-2; TRBD1 aligns across 7 bases. V dropped 2 bases and J dropped 6; count of bases not matched to a gene: 3. The CDR3 extends over 13 amino acids. CDR1 SEHNR and CDR2 FQNEAQ come from the germline V gene (reference sequence). The CDR3 here is CASSLQTGDGYTF. Here the CDR3 DNA reads TGTGCCAGCAGCTTACAAACAGGGGATGGCTACACCTTC.

This clone came up once. The CDR3 is CASSLVTKASGNTIYF. In DNA, the CDR3 is TGTGCCAGCAGCTTAGTAACCAAAGCATCTGGAAACACCATATATTTT. The rearrangement uses TRBV7-8 and TRBJ1-3; D is undetermined. The CDR3 is made up of 16 amino acids. Trimming left V 1 base short and J 1 base short, with 11 bases between. Germline V gene lookup returns CDR1 SGHVS and CDR2 FQNEAQ.

The chain combines TRBV11-2 with TRBJ1-1; D is unresolved. There are 13 residues in the CDR3. CDR1 is SGHAT, CDR2 FQNNGV, per germline. V was cut by 2 bases and J by 5 bases, with 9 bases left in between. The CDR3 nucleotides are TGTGCCAGCAGCTTATCAGAGGGAACTGAAGCTTTCTTT. The encoded protein is CASSLSEGTEAFF.

The J gene is TRBJ1-5, the V gene TRBV19; D not resolved. V was clipped by 4 bases and J by 5 bases, with 6 bases between them. The CDR3 has 12 amino acids. Germline V gives CDR1 LNHDA, CDR2 SQIVND (reference sequence). The CDR3 here is CASSTGYQPQHF. The CDR3 coding sequence is TGTGCCAGTAGTACCGGTTATCAGCCCCAGCATTTT.

The V and J genes are TRBV6-6 and TRBJ1-5; tentatively, D is TRBD1 (6 bases). This CDR3 is built from 15 residues. The V gene lost 6 bases and the J gene lost 5 bases, with 17 bases spanning the gap. Germline values: CDR1 MNHNY, CDR2 SVGAGI (reference sequence). In DNA form, the CDR3 reads TGTGCCAGCAGGACCAGGGCCAGGGGATATCAGCCCCAGCATTTT. It codes for CASRTRARGYQPQHF.

The V call is TRBV2, the J call TRBJ1-1; unclear D gene. The CDR3 length is 14 residues. Looked up from germline, CDR1 is SNHLY and CDR2 is FYNNEI. The V gene lost 7 bases and the J gene lost 5 bases, with 17 bases spanning the gap. CDR3 sequence reads: CASKSVMERTEAFF. The CDR3 DNA sequence: TGTGCCAGCAAGTCGGTAATGGAGAGGACTGAAGCTTTCTTT.

The V call is TRBV7-9, the J call TRBJ2-7, with D tentatively TRBD1 (6 bases). Deletions cut 4 bases from V and 0 bases from J, with 13 bases between. The V gene's germline CDR1 is SEHNR and CDR2 FQNEAQ (reference sequence). The CDR3 has 15 amino acids. The CDR3 here is CASSSPGHGSYEQYF. The CDR3 DNA reads as TGTGCCAGCAGCTCCCCGGGACATGGCTCCTACGAGCAGTACTTC.

This chain joins TRBV11-2 and TRBJ2-1; no clear D. Germline V gene lookup returns CDR1 SGHAT and CDR2 FQNNGV. The CDR3 totals 13 residues. Trimming shortened V by 1 base and J by 4 bases, and 5 bases separated the two germline ends. The CDR3 spells CASSLAQYNEQFF. For the CDR3, the DNA is TGTGCCAGCAGCTTAGCCCAGTACAATGAGCAGTTCTTC.

This clone has only a few counts. The V and J genes are TRBV5-5 and TRBJ2-3; D may be TRBD2 (5 bases). Germline V gives CDR1 SGHKS, CDR2 YYEKEE (reference sequence). Trimming removed 2 bases at V and 4 bases at J, with 17 bases between. The CDR3 has 16 amino acids. Here the CDR3 DNA reads TGTGCCAGCAGCTTTCTGCCTGCGGGCGGGTCAGATACGCAGTATTTT. This translates into CASSFLPAGGSDTQYF. Together with reference TRBV5-5 and TRBJ2-3, the CDR3 gives the full variable domain: DAGVTQSPTHLIKTRGQQVTLRCSPISGHKSVSWYQQVLGQGPQFIFQYYEKEERGRGNFPDRFSARQFPNYSSELNVNALLLGDSALYLCASSFLPAGGSDTQYFGPGTRLTVL.

This clone showed up just once. The J gene is TRBJ1-1, the V gene TRBV18; 7 bases match TRBD1. Germline CDR1 is KGHSH and CDR2 is LQKENI. This CDR3 is built from 15 residues. Trimming took 0 bases from V and 1 from J; bases not matched to a gene: 2. CDR3 sequence reads: CASSPPSGGNTEAFF. Written as DNA, the CDR3 is TGTGCCAGCTCACCACCGTCAGGGGGGAACACTGAAGCTTTCTTT.

This chain links TRBV18 with TRBJ1-3, with D possibly TRBD1 on 5 matching bases. The V gene lost 2 bases and the J gene lost 0 bases, with 8 bases spanning the gap. The V gene's germline CDR1 is KGHSH and CDR2 LQKENI. The CDR3 runs to 15 residues. The DNA for the CDR3 is TGTGCCAGCTCACCAGGACAACCCTCTGGAAACACCATATATTTT. Protein sequence: CASSPGQPSGNTIYF. Filled out from reference TRBV18 and TRBJ1-3, the complete variable domain reads NAGVMQNPRHLVRRRGQEARLRCSPMKGHSHVYWYRQLPEEGLKFMVYLQKENIIDESGMPKERFSAEFPKEGPSILRIQQVVRGDSAAYFCASSPGQPSGNTIYFGEGSWLTVV.